This entry lists 17 T cell receptor beta chains sequenced from one sample in a study of T cell changes during pregnancy in multiple sclerosis. Generated by immunoSEQ multiplex PCR, the TCRdb table keeps only in-frame clones and is missing some. The table shows about 89,000 clones, with just over 90% occurring only once. Here the sequenced sample was peripheral blood, taken after pregnancy. These receptor sequences come from a female donor in good health, enrolled as a control in a pregnancy study.

The rearrangement joins TRBV29-1 to TRBJ2-3; possible D gene TRBD1, 6 bases. Germline V gives CDR1 SQVTM, CDR2 ANQGSEA. V lost 7 bases to trimming and J lost 0 bases, with 14 bases between them. The CDR3 contains 14 residues. CDR3 sequence reads: CSADGQTSTDTQYF. DNA of the CDR3: TGCAGCGCAGATGGACAGACTAGCACAGATACGCAGTATTTT.

The chain links TRBV9 to TRBJ2-7; tentative D call: TRBD2 (6 bases). CDR1 and CDR2 from the germline V gene are SGDLS and YYNGEE. The V end was cut by 3 bases, the J end by 2 bases, with 18 bases between. This CDR3 is built from 16 residues. The CDR3 protein is CASSASPGSGTYEQYF. The CDR3, as DNA: TGTGCCAGCAGCGCCTCCCCGGGTAGCGGTACCTACGAGCAGTACTTC. The whole variable domain, filled in from reference TRBV9 and TRBJ2-7, reads DSGVTQTPKHLITATGQRVTLRCSPRSGDLSVYWYQQSLDQGLQFLIQYYNGEERAKGNILERFSAQQFPDLHSELNLSSLELGDSALYFCASSASPGSGTYEQYFGPGTRLTVT.

This chain uses TRBV30 with TRBJ2-2; no definite D call. V shed 7 bases and J shed 3 bases, with 9 bases lying between them. The germline V gene encodes CDR1 GTSNPN and CDR2 SVGIG (reference sequence). The CDR3 length is 12 residues. CDR3 DNA sequence: TGTGCCTTACCGGTCCACACCGGGGAGCTGTTTTTT. This sequence encodes CALPVHTGELFF. The full variable domain, completed using reference TRBV30 and TRBJ2-2, is SQTIHQWPATLVQPVGSPLSLECTVEGTSNPNLYWYRQAAGRGLQLLFYSVGIGQISSEVPQNLSASRPQDRQFILSSKKLLLSDSGFYLCALPVHTGELFFGEGSRLTVL.

Note on this clone: The junction differs from germline at one of its ends, possibly a read error. This chain uses TRBV7-7 with TRBJ2-1, with TRBD2 matching 7 bases. The germline V gene has CDR1 SSHAT and CDR2 FNYEAQ (reference sequence). The CDR3 has 17 amino acids. The CDR3 coding sequence is TGTGCTAGCAGCTTAGAGATGGCGGGAGAAGCCCAGAATGAGCAGTTCTTC. Its translation: CASSLEMAGEAQNEQFF.

V gene TRBV27 combines with J gene TRBJ2-7; 10 bases are a match to TRBD2. Germline V gene lookup returns CDR1 MNHEY and CDR2 SMNVEV (reference sequence). This CDR3 has 16 residues. V lost 0 bases, J lost 3 bases, and 5 bases stayed unmatched. The CDR3: CASSLSQREGYYEQYF. The CDR3 DNA reads as TGTGCCAGCAGTTTATCTCAGCGGGAGGGCTACTACGAGCAGTACTTC.

V and J are TRBV7-9 and TRBJ1-1; 8 bases map to TRBD1. The CDR3 has 17 residues. Germline V CDR1 and CDR2: SEHNR, FQNEAQ (reference sequence). After removal of 5 bases from V and 0 bases from J, the junction contained 11 bases not matched to a gene. The CDR3 loop reads CASSLKYPGGLNTEAFF. The CDR3, as DNA: TGTGCCAGCAGCCTGAAGTACCCAGGGGGCTTGAACACTGAAGCTTTCTTT.

The V gene is TRBV9, the J gene TRBJ2-5; weak D call: TRBD1 (6 bases). V lost 0 bases, J lost 5 bases, and 17 bases lay in between. CDR1 is SGDLS and CDR2 is YYNGEE in the germline V gene. The CDR3 consists of 16 residues. The CDR3 bases are TGTGCCAGCAGCGTAGGACAGGCTAATTTAGGCGAGACCCAGTACTTC. Encoded protein: CASSVGQANLGETQYF.

This clone was seen a single time. The chain links TRBV2 to TRBJ2-7; 7 bases line up with TRBD2. The J segment lost 1 base and the V segment lost 6 bases, leaving 9 bases of the junction unmatched. The CDR3 runs 15 residues. Germline V CDR1 and CDR2: SNHLY, FYNNEI. CDR3 residues: CASRRELDGSYEQYF. The CDR3 coding sequence is TGTGCCAGCAGGCGGGAGCTTGACGGTTCCTACGAGCAGTACTTC. The full variable domain, completed using reference TRBV2 and TRBJ2-7, is EPEVTQTPSHQVTQMGQEVILRCVPISNHLYFYWYRQILGQKVEFLVSFYNNEISEKSEIFDDQFSVERPDGSNFTLKIRSTKLEDSAMYFCASRRELDGSYEQYFGPGTRLTVT.

The chain employs TRBV6-1 and TRBJ2-7, with 8 bases lining up with TRBD1. V lost 8 bases and J lost 0; bases outside the gene matches: 6. Germline values: CDR1 MNHNS, CDR2 SASEGT. This CDR3 contains 14 residues. This chain's CDR3 is CASVGQAGSYEQYF. The CDR3 coding sequence is TGTGCCAGCGTGGGACAGGCAGGCTCCTACGAGCAGTACTTC.

This clone was observed a single time. The CDR3 region is CASSTRRQGVGNTIYF. For the CDR3, the DNA is TGTGCCAGTAGTACGAGACGACAGGGTGTGGGAAACACCATATATTTT. This chain connects TRBV19 to TRBJ1-3; 7 bases agree with TRBD1. The V gene end was trimmed by 4 bases and the J gene end by 4 bases; junction bases not matched to a gene: 10. The CDR3 loop spans 16 amino acids. Germline assignment: CDR1 LNHDA and CDR2 SQIVND (reference sequence).

The CDR3 loop reads CSLLLPSGFRFPGTQYF. In DNA, the CDR3 is TGCAGCTTGCTGTTGCCTAGCGGGTTCAGATTTCCGGGTACGCAGTATTTT. V is TRBV29-1 and J is TRBJ2-3; 8 positions match TRBD2. Unmatched junction bases numbered 24, after V lost 8 bases and J lost 8 bases. The CDR3 extends over 17 amino acids. Germline V gene lookup returns CDR1 SQVTM and CDR2 ANQGSEA.

The rearrangement joins TRBV2 to TRBJ2-4; D ambiguous. Trimming pared 3 bases from V and 0 bases from J, leaving 6 bases between. The CDR3 covers 14 residues. Per germline, CDR1 SNHLY and CDR2 FYNNEI. CDR3 DNA sequence: TGTGCCAGCAGTGAGTTACTAGCCAAAAACATTCAGTACTTC. Protein: CASSELLAKNIQYF. The whole variable domain, filled in from reference TRBV2 and TRBJ2-4, reads EPEVTQTPSHQVTQMGQEVILRCVPISNHLYFYWYRQILGQKVEFLVSFYNNEISEKSEIFDDQFSVERPDGSNFTLKIRSTKLEDSAMYFCASSELLAKNIQYFGAGTRLSVL.

The CDR3 sequence: CASSQAALAGGFDGTDTQYF. In nucleotides, the CDR3 is TGCGCCAGCAGCCAAGCCGCACTAGCGGGAGGCTTTGATGGGACAGATACGCAGTATTTT. The chain carries TRBV4-1 and TRBJ2-3, with TRBD2 matching over 12 bases. The germline V gene has CDR1 MGHRA and CDR2 YSYEKL. Trimming removed 1 base from V and 3 bases from J; junction bases left unmatched: 14. This CDR3 has 20 residues.

V is TRBV6-5 and J is TRBJ2-7; 12 nucleotides line up with TRBD2. With 0 bases clipped from V and 2 bases from J, the junction kept 2 bases outside the gene matches. This CDR3 has 16 amino acids. CDR1 is MNHEY and CDR2 is SVGAGI in the germline V gene. The DNA of the CDR3 is TGTGCCAGCAGTTACTCGACTAGCGGGAGCCCCTACGAGCAGTACTTC. It yields the protein CASSYSTSGSPYEQYF.

The V and J genes are TRBV7-6 and TRBJ2-2; 7 positions match TRBD2. CDR1 and CDR2 from the germline V gene are SGHVS and FNYEAQ. V shed 4 bases, J shed 0 bases, and the junction held 5 bases outside the gene matches. This CDR3 is built from 16 residues. CDR3 residues: CASSSLTSSNTGELFF. The CDR3 DNA is TGTGCCAGCAGCTCCCTGACTAGCTCGAACACCGGGGAGCTGTTTTTT.

V is TRBV7-2 and J is TRBJ1-2; 11 bases are shared with TRBD1. Germline CDR1 SGHTA, CDR2 FQGNSA. There are 15 residues in the CDR3. V shed 4 bases and J 4 bases; nucleotides not matched to a gene: 5. Written as DNA, the CDR3 is TGTGCCAGCAGCTCAGGGACAGGGGGGATCTATGGCTACACCTTC. This gives the protein CASSSGTGGIYGYTF.

The V call is TRBV7-6, the J call TRBJ2-7, with D maybe TRBD2 (6 bases). CDR1 is SGHVS and CDR2 is FNYEAQ in the germline V gene. The CDR3 sequence is 16 residues long. V was clipped by 5 bases and J by 2 bases, with 19 bases between them. CDR3 DNA sequence: TGTGCCAGCAGCCAATCGGCCGGGGGTTACACCTACGAGCAGTACTTC. Its translation: CASSQSAGGYTYEQYF.